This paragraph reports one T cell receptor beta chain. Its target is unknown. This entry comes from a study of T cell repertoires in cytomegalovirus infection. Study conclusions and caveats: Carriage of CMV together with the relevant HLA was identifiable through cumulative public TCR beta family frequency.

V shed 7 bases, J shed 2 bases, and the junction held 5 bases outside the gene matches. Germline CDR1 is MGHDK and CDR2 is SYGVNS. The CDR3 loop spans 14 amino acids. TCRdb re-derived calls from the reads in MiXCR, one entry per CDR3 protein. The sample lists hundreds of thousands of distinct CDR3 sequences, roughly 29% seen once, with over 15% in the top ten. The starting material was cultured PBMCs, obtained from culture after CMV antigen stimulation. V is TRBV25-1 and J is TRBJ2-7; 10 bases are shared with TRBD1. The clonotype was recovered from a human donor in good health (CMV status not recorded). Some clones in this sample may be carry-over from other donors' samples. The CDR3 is CASTATGGPYEQYF. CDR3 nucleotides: TGTGCCAGCACCGCGACAGGGGGCCCCTACGAGCAGTACTTC.